The clone carrying this T cell receptor beta chain was detected only once. The data derive from a study of control samples from healthy donors and cancer patients. Profiling relied on immunoSEQ multiplex PCR, and the TCRdb table lists in-frame clones only, not all of them. The sample includes around 86,000 clones, roughly 90% of them seen just once. The V end was cut by 6 bases, the J end by 0 bases, with 11 bases between. CDR3 length: 14 amino acids. Germline CDR1 and CDR2: SGHTA and FQGNSA. The sequence came from a woman aged 60-70 years with head and neck cancer. The sample consisted of PBMCs. This sequence joins TRBV7-2 and TRBJ1-1; TRBD1 might be the D (5 bases). This CDR3 reads CASRHGTVNTEAFF. In DNA form, the CDR3 reads TGTGCCAGCAGACACGGGACGGTGAACACTGAAGCTTTCTTT.